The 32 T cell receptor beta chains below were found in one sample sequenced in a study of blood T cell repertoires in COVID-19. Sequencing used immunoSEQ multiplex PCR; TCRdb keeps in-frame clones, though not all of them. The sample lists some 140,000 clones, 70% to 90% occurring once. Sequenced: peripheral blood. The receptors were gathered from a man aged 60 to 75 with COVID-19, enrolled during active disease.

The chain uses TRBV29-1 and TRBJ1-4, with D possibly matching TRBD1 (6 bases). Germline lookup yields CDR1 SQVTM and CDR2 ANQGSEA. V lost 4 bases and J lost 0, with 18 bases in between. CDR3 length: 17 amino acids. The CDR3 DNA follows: TGCAGCGTTGGAGCTACAGGGTTGGGGCCAACTAATGAAAAACTGTTTTTT. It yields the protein CSVGATGLGPTNEKLFF.

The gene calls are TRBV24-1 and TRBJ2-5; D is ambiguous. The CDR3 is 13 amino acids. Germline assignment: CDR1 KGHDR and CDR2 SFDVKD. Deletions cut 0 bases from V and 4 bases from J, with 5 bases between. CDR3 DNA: TGTGCCACCAGTGATTTGTCCCGAGAGACCCAGTACTTC. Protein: CATSDLSRETQYF.

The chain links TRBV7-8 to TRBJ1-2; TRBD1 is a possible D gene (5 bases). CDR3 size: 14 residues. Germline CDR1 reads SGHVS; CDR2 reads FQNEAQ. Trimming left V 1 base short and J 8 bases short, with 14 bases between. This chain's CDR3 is CASSLEGALRGYTF. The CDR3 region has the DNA TGTGCCAGCAGCTTAGAAGGGGCCCTGAGGGGCTACACCTTC.

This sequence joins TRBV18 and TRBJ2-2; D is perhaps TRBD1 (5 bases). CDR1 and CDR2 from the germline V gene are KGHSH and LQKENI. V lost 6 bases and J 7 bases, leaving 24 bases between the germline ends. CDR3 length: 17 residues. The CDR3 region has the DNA TGTGCCAGCTCCTCCGGCAGGGTCCTCCTCTCACGCGGGGAGCTGTTTTTT. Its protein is CASSSGRVLLSRGELFF.

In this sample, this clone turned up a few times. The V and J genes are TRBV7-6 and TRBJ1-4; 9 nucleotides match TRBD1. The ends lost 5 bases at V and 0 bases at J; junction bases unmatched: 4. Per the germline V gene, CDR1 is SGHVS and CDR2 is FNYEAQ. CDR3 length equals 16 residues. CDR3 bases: TGTGCCAGCAGCCCGACAGGGGGTTCAACTAATGAAAAACTGTTTTTT. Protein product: CASSPTGGSTNEKLFF.

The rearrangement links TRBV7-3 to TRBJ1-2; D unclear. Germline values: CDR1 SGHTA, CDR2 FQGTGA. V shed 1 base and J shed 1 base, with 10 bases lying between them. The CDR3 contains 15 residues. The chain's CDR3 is CASSLIGGNNYGYTF. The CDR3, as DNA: TGTGCCAGCAGCTTAATTGGAGGGAATAACTATGGCTACACCTTC. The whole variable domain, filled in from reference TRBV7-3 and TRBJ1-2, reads GAGVSQTPSNKVTEKGKYVELRCDPISGHTALYWYRQSLGQGPEFLIYFQGTGAADDSGLPNDRFFAVRPEGSVSTLKIQRTERGDSAVYLCASSLIGGNNYGYTFGSGTRLTVV.

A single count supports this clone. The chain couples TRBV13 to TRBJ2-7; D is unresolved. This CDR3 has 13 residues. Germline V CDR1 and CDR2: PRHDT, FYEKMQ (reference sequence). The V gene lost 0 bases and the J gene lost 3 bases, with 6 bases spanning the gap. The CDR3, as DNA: TGTGCCAGCAGCTTAGGTTCCAACTACGAGCAGTACTTC. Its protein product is CASSLGSNYEQYF.

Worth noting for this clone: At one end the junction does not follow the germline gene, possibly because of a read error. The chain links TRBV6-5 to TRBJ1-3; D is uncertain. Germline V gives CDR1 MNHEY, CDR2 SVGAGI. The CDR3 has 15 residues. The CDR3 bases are TGTGGCAGCGTCGCGGGTGTTATCTCTGGAAACACCATATATTTT. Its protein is CGSVAGVISGNTIYF.

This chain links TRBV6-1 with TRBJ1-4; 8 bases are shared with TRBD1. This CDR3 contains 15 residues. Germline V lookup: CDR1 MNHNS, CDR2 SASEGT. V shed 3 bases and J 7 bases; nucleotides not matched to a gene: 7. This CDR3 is CASSDVGQGIEKLFF. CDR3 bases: TGTGCCAGCAGTGACGTTGGACAGGGTATTGAAAAACTGTTTTTT.

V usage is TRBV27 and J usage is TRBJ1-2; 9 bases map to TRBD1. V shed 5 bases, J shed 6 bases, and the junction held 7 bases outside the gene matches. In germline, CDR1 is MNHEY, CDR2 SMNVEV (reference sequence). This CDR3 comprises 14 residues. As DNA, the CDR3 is TGTGCCAGCAGTCGCCGGGACAGGGTGAATGGCTACACCTTC. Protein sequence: CASSRRDRVNGYTF.

The DNA of the CDR3 is TGCGCCAGCAGCTTGGTAGCCGGGGAACCCCCGGGGACTGAAGCTTTCTTT. The encoded protein is CASSLVAGEPPGTEAFF. The V gene is TRBV5-1, the J gene TRBJ1-1; D is uncertain. CDR3 size: 17 residues. Trimming stripped 0 bases from V and 5 bases from J, with 20 bases between. Germline values: CDR1 SGHRS, CDR2 YFSETQ.

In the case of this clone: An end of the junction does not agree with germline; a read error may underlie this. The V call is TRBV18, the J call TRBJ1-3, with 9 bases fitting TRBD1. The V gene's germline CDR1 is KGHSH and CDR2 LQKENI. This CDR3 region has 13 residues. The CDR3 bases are TGTGCCAGCTCCCCCGGGACAGGGCTTTTCACCGCCTTT. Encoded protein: CASSPGTGLFTAF.

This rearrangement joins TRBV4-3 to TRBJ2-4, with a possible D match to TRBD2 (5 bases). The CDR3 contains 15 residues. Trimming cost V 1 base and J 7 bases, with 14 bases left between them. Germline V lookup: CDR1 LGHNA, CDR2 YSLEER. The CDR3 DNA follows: TGCGCCAGCAGCCAAGGGTCACCCGAGCGGAACATTCAGTACTTC. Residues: CASSQGSPERNIQYF.

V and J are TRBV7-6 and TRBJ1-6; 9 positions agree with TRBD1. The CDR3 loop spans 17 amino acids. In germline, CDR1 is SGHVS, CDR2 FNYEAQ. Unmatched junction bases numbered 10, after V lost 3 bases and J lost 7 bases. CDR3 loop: CASSLHPGDRENSPLHF. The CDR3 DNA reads TGTGCCAGCAGCTTGCACCCTGGGGACAGGGAGAATTCACCCCTCCACTTT.

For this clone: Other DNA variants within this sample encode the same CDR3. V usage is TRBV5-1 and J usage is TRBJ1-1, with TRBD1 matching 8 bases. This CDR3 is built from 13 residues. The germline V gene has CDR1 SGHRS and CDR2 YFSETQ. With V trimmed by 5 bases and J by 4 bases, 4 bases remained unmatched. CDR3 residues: CASSGQGGTEAFF. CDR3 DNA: TGCGCCAGCAGTGGACAGGGAGGCACTGAAGCTTTCTTT.

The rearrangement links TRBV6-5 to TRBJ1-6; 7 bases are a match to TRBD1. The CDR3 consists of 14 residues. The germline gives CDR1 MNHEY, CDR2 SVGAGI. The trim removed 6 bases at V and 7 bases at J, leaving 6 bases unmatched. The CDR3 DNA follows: TGTGCCAGCAGGAACCGGGACAGCAATTCACCCCTCCACTTT. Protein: CASRNRDSNSPLHF.

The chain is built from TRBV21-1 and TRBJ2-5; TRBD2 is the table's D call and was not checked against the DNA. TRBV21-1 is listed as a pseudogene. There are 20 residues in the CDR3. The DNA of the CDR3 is TGTGCCAGCAGCAAATCAGTAGTTGGGGCTAGCGGGAGATACCAAGAGACCCAGTACTTC. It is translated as CASSKSVVGASGRYQETQYF.

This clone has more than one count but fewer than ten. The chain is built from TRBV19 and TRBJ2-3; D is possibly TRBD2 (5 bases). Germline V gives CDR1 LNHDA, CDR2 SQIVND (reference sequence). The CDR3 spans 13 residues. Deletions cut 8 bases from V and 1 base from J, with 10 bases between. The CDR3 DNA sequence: TGTGCCAGTGTGCGGGCGGGCACAGATACGCAGTATTTT. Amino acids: CASVRAGTDTQYF. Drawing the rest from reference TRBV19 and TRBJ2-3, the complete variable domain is DGGITQSPKYLFRKEGQNVTLSCEQNLNHDAMYWYRQDPGQGLRLIYYSQIVNDFQKGDIAEGYSVSREKKESFPLTVTSAQKNPTAFYLCASVRAGTDTQYFGPGTRLTVL.

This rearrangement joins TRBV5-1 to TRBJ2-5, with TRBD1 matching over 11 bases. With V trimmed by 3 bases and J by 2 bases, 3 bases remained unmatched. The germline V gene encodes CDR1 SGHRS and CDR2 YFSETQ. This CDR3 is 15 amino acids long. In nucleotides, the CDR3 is TGCGCCAGCAGCTGGGGGACAGGGGGGCAAGAGACCCAGTACTTC. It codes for CASSWGTGGQETQYF. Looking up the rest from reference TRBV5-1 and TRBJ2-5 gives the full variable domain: KAGVTQTPRYLIKTRGQQVTLSCSPISGHRSVSWYQQTPGQGLQFLFEYFSETQRNKGNFPGRFSGRQFSNSRSEMNVSTLELGDSALYLCASSWGTGGQETQYFGPGTRLLVL.

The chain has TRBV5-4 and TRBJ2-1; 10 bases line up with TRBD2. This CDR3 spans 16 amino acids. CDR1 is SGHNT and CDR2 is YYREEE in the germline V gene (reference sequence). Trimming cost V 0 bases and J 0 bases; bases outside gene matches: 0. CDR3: CASSLGLAGSYNEQFF. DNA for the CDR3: TGTGCCAGCAGCTTGGGACTAGCGGGCTCCTACAATGAGCAGTTCTTC. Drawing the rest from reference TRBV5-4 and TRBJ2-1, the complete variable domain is ETGVTQSPTHLIKTRGQQVTLRCSSQSGHNTVSWYQQALGQGPQFIFQYYREEENGRGNFPPRFSGLQFPNYSSELNVNALELDDSALYLCASSLGLAGSYNEQFFGPGTRLTVL.

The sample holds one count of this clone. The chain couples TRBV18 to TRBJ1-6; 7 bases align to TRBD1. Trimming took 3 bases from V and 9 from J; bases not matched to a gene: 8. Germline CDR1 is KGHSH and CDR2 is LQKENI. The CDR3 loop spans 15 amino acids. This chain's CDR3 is CASSPDQGVGSPLHF. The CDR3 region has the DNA TGTGCCAGCTCACCCGATCAGGGGGTAGGTTCACCCCTCCACTTT.

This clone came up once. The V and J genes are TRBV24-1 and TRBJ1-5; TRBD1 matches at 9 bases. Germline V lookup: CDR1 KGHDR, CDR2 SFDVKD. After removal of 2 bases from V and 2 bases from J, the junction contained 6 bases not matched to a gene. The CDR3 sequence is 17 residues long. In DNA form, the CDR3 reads TGTGCCACCAGTGATTACAGGGGGCGCGATGGCAATCAGCCCCAGCATTTT. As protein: CATSDYRGRDGNQPQHF.

CDR3: CASRGSRAINTEAFF. The CDR3 bases are TGTGCCAGCAGGGGATCCAGGGCTATCAACACTGAAGCTTTCTTT. This chain connects TRBV2 to TRBJ1-1, with D perhaps TRBD1 (5 bases). Between the trimmed V and J ends, which lost 6 bases and 2 bases, there was a span of 16 bases. CDR3 length equals 15 residues. Germline assignment: CDR1 SNHLY and CDR2 FYNNEI.

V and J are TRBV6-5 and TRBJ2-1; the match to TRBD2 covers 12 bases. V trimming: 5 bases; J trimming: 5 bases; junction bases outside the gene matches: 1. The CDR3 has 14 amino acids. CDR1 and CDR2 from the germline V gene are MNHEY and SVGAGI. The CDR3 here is CASSLAGGDNEQFF. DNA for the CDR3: TGTGCCAGCAGTCTAGCGGGAGGGGACAATGAGCAGTTCTTC.

The CDR3 region has the DNA TGTGCCAGCAGTTTATTGGCAGGGGGTAGAAACTATGGCTACACCTTC. Translation: CASSLLAGGRNYGYTF. The V and J genes are TRBV28 and TRBJ1-2, with 7 positions matching TRBD1. Germline values: CDR1 MDHEN, CDR2 SYDVKM. CDR3 length: 16 amino acids. Trimming removed 1 base from V and 2 bases from J; junction bases left unmatched: 7.

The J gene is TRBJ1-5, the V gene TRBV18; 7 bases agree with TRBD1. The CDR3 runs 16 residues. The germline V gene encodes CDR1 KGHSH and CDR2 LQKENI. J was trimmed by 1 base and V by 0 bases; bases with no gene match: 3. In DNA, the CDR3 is TGTGCCAGCTCACCACCGGGACAGTCAAGCAATCAGCCCCAGCATTTT. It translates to CASSPPGQSSNQPQHF.

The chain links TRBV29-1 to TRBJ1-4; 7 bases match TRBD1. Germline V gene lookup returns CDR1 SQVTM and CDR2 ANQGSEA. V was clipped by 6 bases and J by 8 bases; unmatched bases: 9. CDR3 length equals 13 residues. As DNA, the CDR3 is TGCAGCGTCCTACAGGGGAACCGGGAAAAACTGTTTTTT. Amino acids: CSVLQGNREKLFF.

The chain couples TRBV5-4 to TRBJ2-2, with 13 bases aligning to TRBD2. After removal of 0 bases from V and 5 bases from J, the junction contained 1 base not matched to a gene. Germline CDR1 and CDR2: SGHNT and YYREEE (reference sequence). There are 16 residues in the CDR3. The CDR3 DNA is TGTGCCAGCAGCTTGGGGGGACTAGCGGGAACCGGGGAGCTGTTTTTT. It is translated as CASSLGGLAGTGELFF.

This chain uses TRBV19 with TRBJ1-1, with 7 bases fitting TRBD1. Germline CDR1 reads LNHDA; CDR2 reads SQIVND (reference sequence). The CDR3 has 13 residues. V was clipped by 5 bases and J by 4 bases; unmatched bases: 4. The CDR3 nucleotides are TGTGCCAGTAGTGCCGACAGGGTCACTGAAGCTTTCTTT. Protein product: CASSADRVTEAFF.

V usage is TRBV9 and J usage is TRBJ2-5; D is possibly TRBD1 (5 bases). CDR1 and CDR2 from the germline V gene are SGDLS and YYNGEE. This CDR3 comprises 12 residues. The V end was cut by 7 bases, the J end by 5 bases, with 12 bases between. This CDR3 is CASPVQGETQYF. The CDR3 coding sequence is TGTGCCAGCCCCGTCCAGGGTGAGACCCAGTACTTC.

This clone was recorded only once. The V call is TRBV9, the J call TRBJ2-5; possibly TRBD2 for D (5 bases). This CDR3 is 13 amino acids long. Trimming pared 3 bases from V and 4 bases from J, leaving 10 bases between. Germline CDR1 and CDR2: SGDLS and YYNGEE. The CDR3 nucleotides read TGTGCCAGCAGCGCAGGACTGGGAGAGACCCAGTACTTC. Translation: CASSAGLGETQYF.

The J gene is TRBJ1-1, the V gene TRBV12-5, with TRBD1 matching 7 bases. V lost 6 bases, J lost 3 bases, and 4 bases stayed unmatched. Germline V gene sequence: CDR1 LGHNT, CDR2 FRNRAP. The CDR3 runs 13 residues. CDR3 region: CASGPTGYTEAFF. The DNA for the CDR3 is TGTGCTAGTGGACCGACAGGGTACACTGAAGCTTTCTTT.